This passage covers 20 T cell receptor beta chains from one sample sequenced in a study of blood T cell repertoires in COVID-19. Method: immunoSEQ multiplex PCR; TCRdb's copy keeps in-frame clones and lacks some. The sample shows about 230,000 clones, 65% to 85% of them seen only once. The sample taken for sequencing was peripheral blood. All receptors derive from a woman older than 75 with acute or convalescent COVID-19.

This clone was counted between two and nine times. Other DNA sequences in this sample translate to the same CDR3. V usage is TRBV6-5 and J usage is TRBJ1-5; maybe TRBD1 (5 bases). Germline V gene sequence: CDR1 MNHEY, CDR2 SVGAGI. CDR3 length: 15 residues. Trimming took 2 bases from V and 4 from J, leaving 12 bases between them. CDR3 nucleotides: TGTGCCAGCAGTTACGGGCAGGGCGGTAATCAGCCCCAGCATTTT. Translating it yields CASSYGQGGNQPQHF.

This clone has a single count. The chain recombines TRBV7-8 with TRBJ1-2; tentatively, D is TRBD1 (6 bases). Germline values: CDR1 SGHVS, CDR2 FQNEAQ. V lost 5 bases to trimming and J lost 0 bases, with 22 bases between them. The CDR3 consists of 18 residues. The CDR3 loop is CASSTRMGRGSANYGYTF. For the CDR3, the DNA is TGTGCCAGCAGCACGAGGATGGGCAGGGGAAGCGCTAACTATGGCTACACCTTC.

This clone was found once. The rearrangement joins TRBV28 to TRBJ1-1, with a possible D match to TRBD1 (5 bases). The germline CDR1 and CDR2 sequences are MDHEN and SYDVKM. The V and J ends lost 6 bases and 2 bases respectively, with 13 bases between them. The CDR3 consists of 14 residues. The CDR3 is CASSPAGANTEAFF. CDR3 DNA: TGTGCCAGCAGCCCGGCTGGGGCAAACACTGAAGCTTTCTTT.

This chain links TRBV14 with TRBJ1-1; tentatively, D is TRBD1 (5 bases). CDR3 length: 14 residues. The germline gives CDR1 SGHDN, CDR2 FVKESK. Trimming took 0 bases from V and 4 from J, leaving 9 bases between them. In DNA form, the CDR3 reads TGTGCCAGCAGCCAAGATCTTCAGGGCACTGAAGCTTTCTTT. Translated: CASSQDLQGTEAFF.

The CDR3 DNA reads TGTGCCAGCTCGTTGACTGCCGGGAGCTTAAATTCACCCCTCCACTTT. It specifies CASSLTAGSLNSPLHF. This rearrangement joins TRBV18 to TRBJ1-6; no firm D call. This CDR3 contains 16 residues. Germline V CDR1 and CDR2: KGHSH, LQKENI. V was shortened by 6 bases and J by 7 bases, with 19 bases between the two germline ends.

This clone showed up just once. The rearrangement links TRBV2 to TRBJ1-2; no definite D call. The CDR3 covers 11 residues. CDR1 and CDR2 (germline): SNHLY, FYNNEI. The ends were cut back, 6 bases at V and 9 bases at J, with 11 bases in the middle. CDR3 bases: TGTGCCAGCAGCAATACGGGAAGCTACACCTTC. Encoded protein: CASSNTGSYTF.

The gene calls are TRBV6-5 and TRBJ1-6, with a tentative D call TRBD1 (5 bases). Germline V CDR1 and CDR2: MNHEY, SVGAGI. Trimming took 10 bases from V and 9 from J, leaving 13 bases between them. This CDR3 contains 12 residues. The CDR3 region is CATTGPGSPLHF. CDR3 coding DNA: TGTGCCACTACAGGCCCAGGTTCACCCCTCCACTTT.

V usage is TRBV28 and J usage is TRBJ2-3, with D unresolved. V shed 2 bases and J shed 2 bases, with 17 bases lying between them. CDR1 is MDHEN and CDR2 is SYDVKM in the germline V gene. This CDR3 contains 17 residues. The CDR3 bases are TGTGCCAGCAGTTTACTAGTCCGAACGAGATACACAGATACGCAGTATTTT. It translates to CASSLLVRTRYTDTQYF.

The rearrangement joins TRBV15 to TRBJ1-5; D call uncertain. The germline V gene encodes CDR1 LNHNV and CDR2 YYDKDF (reference sequence). Trimming removed 0 bases from V and 10 bases from J, with 10 bases in between. The CDR3 has 13 residues. Written as DNA, the CDR3 is TGTGCCACCAGCAGAGATAGCGTGGGACCCCAGCATTTT. This sequence encodes CATSRDSVGPQHF.

V is TRBV2 and J is TRBJ1-1; 10 bases align to TRBD1. The CDR3 extends over 15 amino acids. Trimming cost V 7 bases and J 6 bases; bases outside gene matches: 11. Germline loops: CDR1 SNHLY, CDR2 FYNNEI. CDR3 DNA sequence: TGTGCCAGCATGGTGGGACAGGGGAGTTTCGCTGAAGCTTTCTTT. This codes for CASMVGQGSFAEAFF.

This sequence joins TRBV7-2 and TRBJ2-3, with TRBD2 matching 9 bases. CDR3 length equals 16 residues. The germline CDR1 and CDR2 sequences are SGHTA and FQGNSA. V dropped 3 bases and J dropped 1; count of bases not matched to a gene: 5. The CDR3, as DNA: TGTGCCAGCAGCTTTCCGGCGGGGGGGCGCACAGATACGCAGTATTTT. Its translation: CASSFPAGGRTDTQYF.

The rearrangement links TRBV6-2 or TRBV6-3 to TRBJ1-5; 7 bases fit TRBD1. V lost 2 bases to trimming and J lost 2 bases; unmatched junction nucleotides: 3. The CDR3 sequence is 15 residues long. CDR1 and CDR2 from the germline V gene are MNHEY and SVGEGT. Here the CDR3 reads CASSYHGQGNQPQHF. Written as DNA, the CDR3 is TGTGCCAGCAGTTACCATGGACAGGGCAATCAGCCCCAGCATTTT.

This rearrangement joins TRBV19 to TRBJ1-2; TRBD1 aligns across 7 bases. This CDR3 spans 15 amino acids. The junction had 8 bases not matched to a gene; V was cut back by 5 bases and J by 2 bases. The germline CDR1 and CDR2 sequences are LNHDA and SQIVND (reference sequence). CDR3 in amino acids: CASSSHRGQNYGYTF. CDR3 sequence (DNA): TGTGCCAGTAGTTCCCACAGGGGCCAGAACTATGGCTACACCTTC.

V usage is TRBV5-1 and J usage is TRBJ2-1; 14 nucleotides agree with TRBD2. The V gene end was trimmed by 3 bases and the J gene end by 12 bases; junction bases not matched to a gene: 5. CDR3 length: 14 amino acids. Germline values: CDR1 SGHRS, CDR2 YFSETQ. DNA of the CDR3: TGCGCCAGCAGCTCGGGAGGGACTAGCGGGAGGCAGTTCTTC. Amino acid sequence: CASSSGGTSGRQFF.

This chain joins TRBV28 and TRBJ2-7; 11 nucleotides line up with TRBD2. Germline V CDR1 and CDR2: MDHEN, SYDVKM. CDR3 length equals 15 residues. The ends lost 5 bases at V and 4 bases at J; junction bases unmatched: 7. CDR3 coding DNA: TGTGCCAGCAGTCCGGGACTAGCGGACCGATACGAGCAGTACTTC. Its translation: CASSPGLADRYEQYF.

This sequence joins TRBV7-2 and TRBJ1-2; D is undetermined. Germline V gene data show CDR1 as SGHTA and CDR2 as FQGNSA. Trimming removed 4 bases from V and 4 bases from J, with 4 bases in between. This CDR3 is 11 amino acids long. The CDR3 reads CASSWLYGYTF. CDR3 sequence (DNA): TGTGCCAGCAGCTGGCTCTATGGCTACACCTTC.

The chain employs TRBV2 and TRBJ2-7; 7 bases are shared with TRBD1. With 4 bases clipped from V and 9 bases from J, the junction kept 9 bases outside the gene matches. CDR3 size: 13 residues. Looked up from germline, CDR1 is SNHLY and CDR2 is FYNNEI. CDR3 in amino acids: CASSGTGAPRQYF. CDR3 in DNA: TGTGCCAGCAGTGGCACAGGGGCCCCGCGGCAGTACTTC.

The genes are TRBV6-5 and TRBJ2-5, with 7 bases aligning to TRBD1. Germline CDR1 reads MNHEY; CDR2 reads SVGAGI. V shed 6 bases and J 5 bases; nucleotides not matched to a gene: 9. The CDR3 covers 14 residues. The CDR3 nucleotides read TGTGCCAGCAGCCCCCCGGGACAGCAGGAGACCCAGTACTTC. This codes for CASSPPGQQETQYF.

This sequence joins TRBV3-1 (or the pseudogene TRBV3-2) and TRBJ2-1; 10 bases are shared with TRBD1. Germline-derived CDR1 and CDR2 are LGHDT and YNNKEL (reference sequence). V trimming: 4 bases; J trimming: 2 bases; junction bases outside the gene matches: 5. CDR3 length equals 16 residues. As DNA, the CDR3 is TGTGCCAGCAGCCCTAGGACAGGGGGGACCTACAATGAGCAGTTCTTC. Protein product: CASSPRTGGTYNEQFF.

The chain's CDR3 is CASRKPGTETGNTIYF. CDR3 coding DNA: TGTGCCAGCAGGAAACCTGGGACAGAAACTGGAAACACCATATATTTT. The chain employs TRBV5-6 and TRBJ1-3; 7 nucleotides agree with TRBD1. CDR3 size: 16 residues. Trimming cost V 5 bases and J 2 bases; bases outside gene matches: 10. CDR1 is SGHDT, CDR2 YYEEEE, per germline.